This T cell receptor (beta chain) originates from a study of Ad26.COV2.S vaccination and SARS-CoV-2 variants. Study in general: Ad26.COV2.S was injected intramuscularly once or twice, 56 days apart.

The protocol was immunoSEQ multiplex PCR, while the TCRdb copy is restricted to in-frame clones and leaves out a portion. There are over 200,000 clones in the sample; 88% occur only once, and approximately 11% lies in the top ten. Treatment specified: around 19 received Ad26.COV2.S at low or high dose, single or two shots; about 5 received placebo; per-sample allocation not given. Collection of samples fell on day 63 after the first vaccine or placebo injection. This clone was seen a handful of times. This CDR3 has 16 residues. Per the germline V gene, CDR1 is LNHNV and CDR2 is YYDKDF (reference sequence). The V end was cut by 3 bases, the J end by 4 bases, with 17 bases between.

The sequenced sample was peripheral blood, obtained in a trial of Ad26.COV2.S vaccine versus placebo. The TCR sequence derives from a person between 18 and 60 years old who received the Ad26.COV2.S COVID-19 vaccine or a placebo. This chain joins TRBV15 and TRBJ2-3; D gene ambiguous. The CDR3 DNA follows: TGTGCCACCAGCAGTCCTTATCCGACCTTGGCAGATACGCAGTATTTT. It codes for CATSSPYPTLADTQYF.